This entry describes one T cell receptor (beta chain). Those enrolled in Seattle joined during active infection and were followed longitudinally afterward. This entry comes from a study of blood T cell repertoires in COVID-19. About the research overall: The United States, Italy and Spain were the sources of the acute and convalescent COVID-19 samples. T cells, B-cell-depleted T cells, or PBMCs provided the cDNA or gDNA that served as material.

V shed 5 bases and J shed 4 bases, with 17 bases lying between them. Germline values: CDR1 MNHNY, CDR2 SVGAGI (reference sequence). The CDR3 extends over 15 amino acids. Per the original methods: Reference gene primers were amplified, and this amplification served to estimate nucleated cell counts. The method was immunoSEQ multiplex PCR; TCRdb's version includes in-frame clones alone and lacks a portion of them. Clone size and V and J calls were adopted from that table, with D and trimming inferred from the DNA. The sample has about 310,000 clones, 90% seen once. The receptor's source is a woman in her 30s with COVID-19, enrolled during active disease. Source material: peripheral blood. The V call is TRBV6-6, the J call TRBJ1-2, with D possibly TRBD1 on 6 matching bases. The CDR3 sequence: CASSIEQGAVYGYTF. In DNA form, the CDR3 reads TGTGCCAGCAGTATCGAACAGGGAGCGGTCTATGGCTACACCTTC.